A selection of T cell receptor beta chains follows, all from one sample in a study of T cells after yellow fever vaccination. TCRdb analysed the 5' RACE reads with MiXCR anew, one entry per CDR3 protein. The data hold 360,000 or so distinct CDR3 sequences, with around 10% observed a single time. The input for sequencing was PBMCs, taken on the day of the first yellow fever vaccination. The receptor source for this set is a man between 18 and 35 years old who received the YFV17D yellow fever vaccine. Both conserved end residues are part of each CDR3. Fields, in order: D gene, clone size, V gene, J gene, CDR3 protein, CDR3 DNA. The D gene is left open where the match is weak. Clone size, where shown, is once, few, many, or a class for clones that have expanded.

D gene: .
clone size: few
V gene: TRBV7-2
J gene: TRBJ2-1
CDR3 protein: CASSSSWQGGGNEQFF
CDR3 DNA: TGTGCCAGCAGCTCCTCCTGGCAGGGGGGAGGCAATGAGCAGTTCTTC

D gene: .
clone size: .
V gene: TRBV30
J gene: TRBJ2-5
CDR3 protein: CAWMPDSYQETQYF
CDR3 DNA: TGTGCCTGGATGCCCGACTCGTACCAAGAGACCCAGTACTTC

D gene: TRBD2
clone size: .
V gene: TRBV5-1
J gene: TRBJ2-7
CDR3 protein: CASSLLSSGGHEQYF
CDR3 DNA: TGCGCCAGCAGCTTACTCTCTAGCGGGGGTCACGAGCAGTACTTC

D gene: .
clone size: few
V gene: TRBV6-5
J gene: TRBJ2-1
CDR3 protein: CASSYSGDPYNEQFF
CDR3 DNA: TGTGCCAGCAGTTACTCAGGGGACCCCTACAATGAGCAGTTCTTC

D gene: TRBD1
clone size: many
V gene: TRBV6-1
J gene: TRBJ1-1
CDR3 protein: CASKTLDRIKAFF
CDR3 DNA: TGTGCCAGCAAAACATTGGACAGGATTAAAGCTTTCTTT

D gene: TRBD2
clone size: .
V gene: TRBV6-2/TRBV6-3
J gene: TRBJ2-3
CDR3 protein: CASKSGGYTDTQYF
CDR3 DNA: TGTGCCAGCAAAAGCGGGGGGTACACAGATACGCAGTATTTT

D gene: TRBD1
clone size: .
V gene: TRBV7-6
J gene: TRBJ2-3
CDR3 protein: CASSLIGTAEITDTQYF
CDR3 DNA: TGTGCCAGCAGCTTAATCGGGACAGCAGAGATCACAGATACGCAGTATTTT

D gene: TRBD2
clone size: few
V gene: TRBV4-1
J gene: TRBJ2-7
CDR3 protein: CASSQGYSGGALEQYF
CDR3 DNA: TGCGCCAGCAGCCAAGGTTATAGCGGGGGGGCTCTCGAGCAGTACTTC

D gene: .
clone size: .
V gene: TRBV7-2
J gene: TRBJ1-5
CDR3 protein: CASSTQGPGNQPQHF
CDR3 DNA: TGTGCCAGCAGCACCCAGGGACCGGGCAATCAGCCCCAGCATTTT

D gene: .
clone size: many
V gene: TRBV15
J gene: TRBJ2-3
CDR3 protein: CATSTAPGHYTDTQYF
CDR3 DNA: TGTGCCACCAGCACGGCGCCGGGACACTACACAGATACGCAGTATTTT

D gene: .
clone size: many
V gene: TRBV24-1
J gene: TRBJ2-1
CDR3 protein: CATSDQGTSGTNEQFF
CDR3 DNA: TGTGCCACCAGTGACCAGGGGACCTCAGGCACGAATGAGCAGTTCTTC

D gene: .
clone size: few
V gene: TRBV12-3/TRBV12-4
J gene: TRBJ1-2
CDR3 protein: CASSYDTYGYTF
CDR3 DNA: TGTGCCAGCAGTTATGACACTTACGGCTACACCTTC

D gene: TRBD1
clone size: .
V gene: TRBV29-1
J gene: TRBJ2-7
CDR3 protein: CSVVGLGQGYEQYF
CDR3 DNA: TGCAGCGTTGTGGGCTTGGGACAGGGGTACGAGCAGTACTTC

D gene: TRBD1
clone size: few
V gene: TRBV20-1
J gene: TRBJ2-7
CDR3 protein: CSAIQGLSYEQYF
CDR3 DNA: TGCAGTGCCATACAGGGGCTCTCCTACGAGCAGTACTTC

D gene: .
clone size: .
V gene: TRBV23-1
J gene: TRBJ2-1
CDR3 protein: CASLAPRPNNEQFF
CDR3 DNA: TGCGCCAGTCTCGCACCAAGGCCTAACAATGAGCAGTTCTTC

D gene: TRBD1
clone size: .
V gene: TRBV7-2
J gene: TRBJ2-5
CDR3 protein: CASSGGQGQETQYF
CDR3 DNA: TGTGCCAGCAGCGGGGGACAGGGTCAAGAGACCCAGTACTTC

D gene: .
clone size: few
V gene: TRBV25-1
J gene: TRBJ1-6
CDR3 protein: CASSDPGEPSSYNSPLHF
CDR3 DNA: TGTGCCAGCAGTGATCCCGGGGAGCCGAGCTCCTATAATTCACCCCTCCACTTT

D gene: TRBD1
clone size: few
V gene: TRBV10-2
J gene: TRBJ2-7
CDR3 protein: CASTPTGSGYEQYF
CDR3 DNA: TGCGCCAGCACCCCGACAGGGTCCGGTTACGAGCAGTACTTC

D gene: TRBD2
clone size: .
V gene: TRBV5-6
J gene: TRBJ2-3
CDR3 protein: CARSSETVWRRGGLVSNTQYF
CDR3 DNA: TGTGCCAGGAGCTCCGAAACCGTCTGGCGGCGGGGGGGCCTCGTATCAAATACGCAGTATTTT

D gene: .
clone size: .
V gene: TRBV6-1
J gene: TRBJ2-1
CDR3 protein: CASSSWQGSYNEQFF
CDR3 DNA: TGTGCCAGCAGCTCTTGGCAGGGGTCCTACAATGAGCAGTTCTTC

D gene: TRBD1
clone size: .
V gene: TRBV4-1
J gene: TRBJ2-2
CDR3 protein: CASSRRDRVTGELFF
CDR3 DNA: TGCGCCAGCAGCCGCCGGGACAGGGTGACCGGGGAGCTGTTTTTT

D gene: .
clone size: .
V gene: TRBV4-3
J gene: TRBJ2-6
CDR3 protein: CASSQIKEAAGANVLTF
CDR3 DNA: TGCGCCAGCAGCCAGATAAAAGAAGCAGCTGGGGCCAACGTCCTGACTTTC

D gene: .
clone size: few
V gene: TRBV2
J gene: TRBJ1-2
CDR3 protein: CASSGGGKGSYTF
CDR3 DNA: TGTGCCAGCAGTGGAGGGGGAAAAGGGAGCTACACCTTC

D gene: .
clone size: .
V gene: TRBV5-1
J gene: TRBJ2-7
CDR3 protein: CASSRDTPYEQYF
CDR3 DNA: TGCGCCAGCAGCCGGGACACGCCCTACGAGCAGTACTTC

D gene: TRBD1
clone size: few
V gene: TRBV5-1
J gene: TRBJ2-3
CDR3 protein: CASSLGQGAPPTDTQYF
CDR3 DNA: TGCGCCAGCAGCTTGGGACAGGGGGCCCCCCCCACAGATACGCAGTATTTT

D gene: .
clone size: few
V gene: TRBV4-3
J gene: TRBJ2-2
CDR3 protein: CASSQVRASWGTGELFF
CDR3 DNA: TGCGCCAGCAGCCAAGTTCGGGCTAGCTGGGGCACCGGGGAGCTGTTTTTT

D gene: .
clone size: .
V gene: TRBV3-1
J gene: TRBJ1-1
CDR3 protein: CASSQVPDTEAFF
CDR3 DNA: TGTGCCAGCAGCCAAGTCCCAGACACTGAAGCTTTCTTT

D gene: TRBD1
clone size: .
V gene: TRBV12-3/TRBV12-4
J gene: TRBJ2-2
CDR3 protein: CASTAQGAKAGELFF
CDR3 DNA: TGTGCCAGCACCGCCCAGGGGGCGAAAGCCGGGGAGCTGTTTTTT

D gene: TRBD1
clone size: few
V gene: TRBV24-1
J gene: TRBJ1-5
CDR3 protein: CATSPGGGQPQHF
CDR3 DNA: TGTGCCACCAGTCCAGGGGGCGGTCAGCCCCAGCATTTT

D gene: TRBD1
clone size: many
V gene: TRBV4-1
J gene: TRBJ1-1
CDR3 protein: CASSQRQGDTEAFF
CDR3 DNA: TGCGCCAGCAGCCAACGACAGGGCGACACTGAAGCTTTCTTT

D gene: .
clone size: .
V gene: TRBV11-2
J gene: TRBJ2-5
CDR3 protein: CASSSSTRGRETQYF
CDR3 DNA: TGTGCCAGCAGCTCGAGCACCAGGGGTCGAGAGACCCAGTACTTC

D gene: TRBD2
clone size: .
V gene: TRBV28
J gene: TRBJ2-3
CDR3 protein: CASSERDTDTQYF
CDR3 DNA: TGTGCCAGCAGCGAGCGGGATACAGATACGCAGTATTTT

D gene: TRBD1
clone size: few
V gene: TRBV7-9
J gene: TRBJ2-7
CDR3 protein: CASSIGQGILEQYF
CDR3 DNA: TGTGCCAGCAGCATTGGACAGGGGATCCTCGAGCAGTACTTC

D gene: TRBD2
clone size: .
V gene: TRBV23-1
J gene: TRBJ2-2
CDR3 protein: CASSHASTSGGADTGELFF
CDR3 DNA: TGCGCCAGCAGTCACGCCTCGACTAGCGGGGGGGCGGACACCGGGGAGCTGTTTTTT

D gene: TRBD2
clone size: .
V gene: TRBV5-1
J gene: TRBJ2-3
CDR3 protein: CASYSGLAGSTDTQYF
CDR3 DNA: TGCGCCAGCTATTCAGGACTAGCGGGGAGCACAGATACGCAGTATTTT

D gene: TRBD1
clone size: .
V gene: TRBV12-3/TRBV12-4
J gene: TRBJ1-2
CDR3 protein: CASSSGTPGGGYTF
CDR3 DNA: TGTGCCAGCAGTTCTGGGACGCCAGGGGGGGGCTACACCTTC

D gene: .
clone size: .
V gene: TRBV20-1
J gene: TRBJ2-3
CDR3 protein: CSARQLSGDTQYF
CDR3 DNA: TGCAGTGCTAGGCAGCTCTCCGGGGATACGCAGTATTTT

D gene: TRBD1
clone size: .
V gene: TRBV7-9
J gene: TRBJ1-4
CDR3 protein: CASSLAQGAPTNEKLFF
CDR3 DNA: TGTGCCAGCAGCTTAGCTCAGGGGGCGCCGACTAATGAAAAACTGTTTTTT

D gene: .
clone size: many
V gene: TRBV12-3/TRBV12-4
J gene: TRBJ2-4
CDR3 protein: CASSLGPPKNIQYF
CDR3 DNA: TGTGCCAGCAGTTTAGGGCCACCCAAAAACATTCAGTACTTC

D gene: .
clone size: few
V gene: TRBV5-4
J gene: TRBJ2-3
CDR3 protein: CASRMRDTQYF
CDR3 DNA: TGTGCCAGCAGGATGAGAGATACGCAGTATTTT